This record looks at one T cell receptor beta chain sequence and its context. In the study's own analysis: Amplification with reference gene primers provided the estimates of nucleated cell counts. Clones were sequenced by immunoSEQ multiplex PCR, and TCRdb holds only the in-frame ones, with some missing. V, J and clone size were drawn from that table, and D and trimming were deduced from the DNA. The sample lists roughly 35,000 clones, over 75% occurring once. CDR1 is GTSNPN and CDR2 is SVGIG in the germline V gene (reference sequence). The CDR3 loop spans 14 amino acids. The trim removed 3 bases at V and 0 bases at J, leaving 4 bases unmatched. This entry comes from a study of blood T cell repertoires in COVID-19. On the study more broadly: T cells, B-cell-depleted T cells, or PBMCs supplied cDNA or gDNA.

The sequencing sample was made of peripheral blood. This chain connects TRBV30 to TRBJ2-7; 8 nucleotides agree with TRBD2. The receptor was isolated from a man older than 75 with active or convalescent COVID-19. CDR3: CAWRRGGSSYEQYF. The CDR3 nucleotides are TGTGCCTGGAGACGGGGGGGGAGCTCCTACGAGCAGTACTTC.